These 10 T cell receptor beta chains were all obtained from the same sample, sequenced in a study of blood T cell repertoires in COVID-19. The assay was immunoSEQ multiplex PCR, and TCRdb's table has in-frame clones only and misses some. In the table there are 96,000 or so clones, 81% of which are singletons. The specimen was peripheral blood. Receptors were obtained from a man at least 80 years old with COVID-19, enrolled during active disease.

This sequence joins TRBV6-5 and TRBJ1-2; TRBD1 is a possible D gene (5 bases). CDR1 and CDR2 (germline): MNHEY, SVGAGI. The CDR3 consists of 15 residues. V gave up 6 bases and J gave up 3 bases, with 17 bases separating them. The CDR3 coding sequence is TGTGCCAGCAGCTCCCCTCGGGGGGGGGACTATGGCTACACCTTC. This gives the protein CASSSPRGGDYGYTF.

The gene calls are TRBV29-1 and TRBJ1-5; 10 positions match TRBD1. This CDR3 region has 17 residues. Germline V CDR1 and CDR2: SQVTM, ANQGSEA. V dropped 4 bases and J dropped 5; count of bases not matched to a gene: 14. CDR3 region: CSVGGSTGTGVDQPQHF. CDR3 sequence (DNA): TGCAGCGTTGGGGGATCCACCGGGACAGGGGTCGATCAGCCCCAGCATTTT.

This CDR3 is CASSPDSGSSYNEQFF. The CDR3 DNA follows: TGTGCCAGCAGCCCCGATAGCGGGAGCTCCTACAATGAGCAGTTCTTC. The chain is built from TRBV5-4 and TRBJ2-1, with TRBD2 matching 9 bases. CDR1 and CDR2 from the germline V gene are SGHNT and YYREEE (reference sequence). V gave up 4 bases and J gave up 0 bases; unmatched junction bases: 5. The CDR3 is 16 residues long. The entire variable domain, with the rest obtained from reference TRBV5-4 and TRBJ2-1, is as follows: ETGVTQSPTHLIKTRGQQVTLRCSSQSGHNTVSWYQQALGQGPQFIFQYYREEENGRGNFPPRFSGLQFPNYSSELNVNALELDDSALYLCASSPDSGSSYNEQFFGPGTRLTVL.

The chain carries TRBV4-2 and TRBJ2-3, with 16 bases aligning to TRBD2. After removal of 1 base from V and 1 base from J, the junction contained 8 bases not matched to a gene. CDR3 length equals 20 residues. Germline assignment: CDR1 LGHNA and CDR2 YNFKEQ. In DNA, the CDR3 is TGTGCCAGCAGCCAAGCGGAGGGACTAGCGGGGGGGTTGGGCACAGATACGCAGTATTTT. Translation gives CASSQAEGLAGGLGTDTQYF.

The J gene is TRBJ1-5, the V gene TRBV19, with 10 bases matching TRBD1. Germline loops: CDR1 LNHDA, CDR2 SQIVND (reference sequence). Trimming cost V 11 bases and J 7 bases; bases outside gene matches: 8. This CDR3 region has 13 residues. CDR3 nucleotide sequence: TGTGCCGCAGAGACAGGGGGCTTACAGCCCCAGCATTTT. Protein product: CAAETGGLQPQHF.

This rearrangement joins TRBV5-4 to TRBJ2-2; 7 bases fit TRBD1. The CDR3 length is 15 residues. Per germline, CDR1 SGHNT and CDR2 YYREEE (reference sequence). V shed 4 bases and J 6 bases; nucleotides not matched to a gene: 9. DNA of the CDR3: TGTGCCAGCAGCACGAGACAGGGTAGGGCCGGGGAGCTGTTTTTT. Translation: CASSTRQGRAGELFF.

The chain uses TRBV7-9 and TRBJ1-1, with 7 nucleotides matching TRBD1. Losses at the gene ends were 2 bases for V and 4 bases for J; bases not matched to a gene: 4. CDR1 and CDR2 (germline): SEHNR, FQNEAQ (reference sequence). The CDR3 consists of 14 residues. The CDR3 here is CASSLQGVSTEAFF. The CDR3 region has the DNA TGTGCCAGCAGCTTACAGGGGGTGTCCACTGAAGCTTTCTTT.

The V and J genes are TRBV4-1 and TRBJ2-7; D is possibly TRBD1 (5 bases). The V end was cut by 0 bases, the J end by 2 bases, with 11 bases between. Germline V gene lookup returns CDR1 MGHRA and CDR2 YSYEKL. The CDR3 totals 15 residues. CDR3: CASSQDLVRAYEQYF. The CDR3 DNA sequence: TGCGCCAGCAGCCAAGATCTCGTCAGGGCCTACGAGCAGTACTTC.

V is TRBV29-1 and J is TRBJ1-1; unclear D gene. The germline CDR1 and CDR2 sequences are SQVTM and ANQGSEA. The CDR3 is 15 amino acids. Trimming shortened V by 7 bases and J by 1 base, and 19 bases separated the two germline ends. CDR3 amino acids: CSAQPGGLSNTEAFF. The CDR3 DNA sequence: TGCAGCGCTCAACCTGGCGGGCTTTCGAACACTGAAGCTTTCTTT.

The genes are TRBV2 and TRBJ1-1, with D perhaps matching TRBD1 (5 bases). This CDR3 region has 15 residues. Germline V lookup: CDR1 SNHLY, CDR2 FYNNEI. Trimming took off 2 bases at V and 4 bases at J, with 14 bases between the two ends. This CDR3 reads CASSELGGEVTEAFF. The CDR3 nucleotides are TGTGCCAGCAGTGAACTGGGAGGGGAGGTCACTGAAGCTTTCTTT.